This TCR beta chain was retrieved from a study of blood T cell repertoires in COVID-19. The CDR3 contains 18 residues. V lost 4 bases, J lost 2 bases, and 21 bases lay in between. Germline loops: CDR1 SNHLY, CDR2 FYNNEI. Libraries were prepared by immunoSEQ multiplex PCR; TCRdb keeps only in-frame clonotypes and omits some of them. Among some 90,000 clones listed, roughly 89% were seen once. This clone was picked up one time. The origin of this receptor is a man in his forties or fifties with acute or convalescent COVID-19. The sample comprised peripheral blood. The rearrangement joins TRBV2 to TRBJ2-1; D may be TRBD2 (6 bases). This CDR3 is CASSGRRGELRTYNEQFF. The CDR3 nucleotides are TGTGCCAGCAGTGGGAGGAGGGGAGAGCTGAGGACCTACAATGAGCAGTTCTTC.